Listed here is a single T cell receptor beta chain. This sample was included in a study of blood T cell repertoires in COVID-19. Study at large: The analysed material was cDNA or gDNA that came from T cells, B-cell-depleted T cells, or PBMCs.

Germline-derived CDR1 and CDR2 are SEHNR and FQNEAQ (reference sequence). V lost 2 bases and J 5 bases, leaving 13 bases between the germline ends. CDR3 length equals 14 residues. Sequenced by immunoSEQ multiplex PCR; TCRdb stores in-frame clones only, minus some. The sample holds approximately 130,000 clones; around 85% are singletons and the top ten take approximately 4%. The sequence came from a human donor in a cohort sampled during active COVID-19. Sequencing was performed on peripheral blood. The rearrangement links TRBV7-9 to TRBJ2-7; a weak D match, TRBD2 (7 bases). In nucleotides, the CDR3 is TGTGCCAGCAGCTTACTTGGCGGGGGCCACGAGCAGTACGTC. Encoded protein: CASSLLGGGHEQYV.